What follows is one T cell receptor (beta chain) and its context. What it binds is unknown. These data come from a study of CD8+CD57+ T cells in acquired aplastic anemia. Whole-study context: Recorded DNA amounts for sorted CD4+ and CD8+ cells had an average of roughly 3.4 ug. Roughly 10.8 million reads were obtained on average for healthy donor CD4+ cells. Points from the study as a whole: Controls and patients did not differ significantly in CD8+ Simpson's diversity. Roughly 30 CD8+ CDR3 sequences occurred in both the patients and the controls.

Template material for TCR beta VDJ and CDR3 profiling consisted of genomic DNA. TCRdb independently ran MiXCR on the reads; one entry per CDR3 protein. Of some 170,000 distinct CDR3 sequences listed, approximately 44% were seen once; the top ten hold over 0.95%. V dropped 3 bases and J dropped 4; count of bases not matched to a gene: 5. Germline lookup yields CDR1 SNHLY and CDR2 FYNNEI. The CDR3 is 16 residues long. J is TRBJ2-1 and V is TRBV2; 11 positions agree with TRBD1. Material: sorted CD4+, CD8+, or CD8+CD57+ T cells (not recorded which) from PBMCs. This sequence was found in a human donor in good health. This CDR3 reads CASSEMDRGLYNEQFF. The CDR3 DNA sequence: TGTGCCAGCAGTGAGATGGACAGGGGGCTTTACAATGAGCAGTTCTTC. Complete variable domain (other parts from reference TRBV2 and TRBJ2-1): EPEVTQTPSHQVTQMGQEVILRCVPISNHLYFYWYRQILGQKVEFLVSFYNNEISEKSEIFDDQFSVERPDGSNFTLKIRSTKLEDSAMYFCASSEMDRGLYNEQFFGPGTRLTVL.